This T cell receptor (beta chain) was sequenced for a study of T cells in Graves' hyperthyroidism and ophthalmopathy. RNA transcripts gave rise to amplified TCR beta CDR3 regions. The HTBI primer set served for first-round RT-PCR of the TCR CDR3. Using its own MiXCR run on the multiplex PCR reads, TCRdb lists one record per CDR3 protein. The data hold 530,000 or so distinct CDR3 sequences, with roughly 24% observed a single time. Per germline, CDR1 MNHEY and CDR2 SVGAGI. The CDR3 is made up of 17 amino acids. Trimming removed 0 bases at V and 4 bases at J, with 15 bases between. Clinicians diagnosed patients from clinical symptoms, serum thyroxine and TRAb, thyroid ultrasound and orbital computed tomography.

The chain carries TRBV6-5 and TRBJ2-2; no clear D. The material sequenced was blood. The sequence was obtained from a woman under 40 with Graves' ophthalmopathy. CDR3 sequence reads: CASSYSSGPLRTGELFF. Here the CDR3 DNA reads TGTGCCAGCAGTTACTCCTCCGGGCCCCTCCGCACCGGGGAGCTGTTTTTT.